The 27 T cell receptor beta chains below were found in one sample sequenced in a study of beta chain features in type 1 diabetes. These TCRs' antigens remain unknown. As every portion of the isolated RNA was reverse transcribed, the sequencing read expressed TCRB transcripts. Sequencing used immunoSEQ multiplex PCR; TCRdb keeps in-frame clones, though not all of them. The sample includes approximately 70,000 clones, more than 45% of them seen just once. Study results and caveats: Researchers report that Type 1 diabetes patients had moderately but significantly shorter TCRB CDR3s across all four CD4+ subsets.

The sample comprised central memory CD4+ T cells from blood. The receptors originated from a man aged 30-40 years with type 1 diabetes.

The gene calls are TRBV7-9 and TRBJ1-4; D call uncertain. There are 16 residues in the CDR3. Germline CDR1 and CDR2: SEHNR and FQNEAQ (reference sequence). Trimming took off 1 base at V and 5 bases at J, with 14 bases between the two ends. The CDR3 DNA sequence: TGTGCCAGCAGCTTAGTCGGTGGACTCCAGAATGAAAAACTGTTTTTT. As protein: CASSLVGGLQNEKLFF. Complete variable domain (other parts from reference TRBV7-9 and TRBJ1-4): DTGVSQNPRHKITKRGQNVTFRCDPISEHNRLYWYRQTLGQGPEFLTYFQNEAQLEKSRLLSDRFSAERPKGSFSTLEIQRTEQGDSAMYLCASSLVGGLQNEKLFFGSGTQLSVL.

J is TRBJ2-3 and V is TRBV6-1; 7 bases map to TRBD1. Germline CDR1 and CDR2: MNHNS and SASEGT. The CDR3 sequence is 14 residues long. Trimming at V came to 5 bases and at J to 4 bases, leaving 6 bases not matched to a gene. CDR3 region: CASSSGGNADTQYF. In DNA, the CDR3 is TGTGCCAGCAGTTCAGGGGGTAACGCAGATACGCAGTATTTT.

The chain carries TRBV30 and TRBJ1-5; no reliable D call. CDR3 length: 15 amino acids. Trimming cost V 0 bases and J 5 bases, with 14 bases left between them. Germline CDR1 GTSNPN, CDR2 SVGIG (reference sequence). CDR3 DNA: TGTGCCTGGAGTGTCGCGGGGAGGTATGATCAGCCCCAGCATTTT. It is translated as CAWSVAGRYDQPQHF. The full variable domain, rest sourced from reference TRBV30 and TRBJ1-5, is SQTIHQWPATLVQPVGSPLSLECTVEGTSNPNLYWYRQAAGRGLQLLFYSVGIGQISSEVPQNLSASRPQDRQFILSSKKLLLSDSGFYLCAWSVAGRYDQPQHFGDGTRLSIL.

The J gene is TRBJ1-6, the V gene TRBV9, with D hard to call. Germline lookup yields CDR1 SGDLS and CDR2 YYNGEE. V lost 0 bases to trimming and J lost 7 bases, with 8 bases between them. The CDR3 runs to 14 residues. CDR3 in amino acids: CASSVATENSPLHF. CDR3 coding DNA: TGTGCCAGCAGCGTAGCTACGGAGAATTCACCCCTCCACTTT.

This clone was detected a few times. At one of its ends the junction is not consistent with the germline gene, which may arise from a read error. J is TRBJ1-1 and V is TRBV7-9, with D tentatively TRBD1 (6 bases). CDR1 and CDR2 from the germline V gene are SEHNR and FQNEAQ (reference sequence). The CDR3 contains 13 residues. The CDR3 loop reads CASSFDRFRGTLF. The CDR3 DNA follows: TGTGCCAGCAGCTTCGACAGGTTCCGAGGTACTCTCTTT.

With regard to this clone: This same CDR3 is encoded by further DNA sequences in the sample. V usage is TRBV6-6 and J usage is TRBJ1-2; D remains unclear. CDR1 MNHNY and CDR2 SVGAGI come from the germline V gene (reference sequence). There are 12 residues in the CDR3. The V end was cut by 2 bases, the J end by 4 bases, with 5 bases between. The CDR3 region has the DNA TGTGCCAGCAGTTACGCAGGCTATGGCTACACCTTC. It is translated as CASSYAGYGYTF.

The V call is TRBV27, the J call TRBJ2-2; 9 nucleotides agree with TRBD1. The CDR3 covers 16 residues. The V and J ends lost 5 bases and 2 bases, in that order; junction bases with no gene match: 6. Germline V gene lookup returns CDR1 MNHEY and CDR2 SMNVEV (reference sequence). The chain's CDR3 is CASSQPDRGNTGELFF. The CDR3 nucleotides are TGTGCCAGCAGTCAACCGGACAGGGGCAACACCGGGGAGCTGTTTTTT.

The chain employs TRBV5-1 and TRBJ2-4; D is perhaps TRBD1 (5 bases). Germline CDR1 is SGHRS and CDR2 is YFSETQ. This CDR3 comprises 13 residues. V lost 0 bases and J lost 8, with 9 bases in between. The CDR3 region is CASSLGQGDIQYF. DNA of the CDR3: TGCGCCAGCAGCTTGGGTCAGGGCGACATTCAGTACTTC. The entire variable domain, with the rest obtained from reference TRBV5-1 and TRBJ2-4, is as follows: KAGVTQTPRYLIKTRGQQVTLSCSPISGHRSVSWYQQTPGQGLQFLFEYFSETQRNKGNFPGRFSGRQFSNSRSEMNVSTLELGDSALYLCASSLGQGDIQYFGAGTRLSVL.

CDR3 nucleotide sequence: TGTGCCAGCAGCCCGGACGGGACTAGCAAAGAGACCCAGTACTTC. Translating it yields CASSPDGTSKETQYF. The chain uses TRBV5-4 and TRBJ2-5; 9 bases are shared with TRBD2. J gave up 3 bases and V 4 bases, and 7 bases lay outside the gene matches. Germline V lookup: CDR1 SGHNT, CDR2 YYREEE (reference sequence). The CDR3 has 15 amino acids.

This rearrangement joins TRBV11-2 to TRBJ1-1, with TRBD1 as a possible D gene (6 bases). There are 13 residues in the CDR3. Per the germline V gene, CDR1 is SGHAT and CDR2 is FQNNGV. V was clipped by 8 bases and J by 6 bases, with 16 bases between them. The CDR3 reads CASGRQDVAEAFF. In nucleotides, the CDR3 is TGTGCCAGCGGACGACAGGACGTTGCTGAAGCTTTCTTT.

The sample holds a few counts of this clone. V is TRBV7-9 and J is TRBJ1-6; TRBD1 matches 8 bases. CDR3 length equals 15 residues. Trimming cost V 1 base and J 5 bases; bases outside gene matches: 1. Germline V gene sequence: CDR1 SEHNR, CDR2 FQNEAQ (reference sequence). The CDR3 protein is CASSLGTGHNSPLHF. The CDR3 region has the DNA TGTGCCAGCAGCTTAGGGACAGGGCATAATTCACCCCTCCACTTT.

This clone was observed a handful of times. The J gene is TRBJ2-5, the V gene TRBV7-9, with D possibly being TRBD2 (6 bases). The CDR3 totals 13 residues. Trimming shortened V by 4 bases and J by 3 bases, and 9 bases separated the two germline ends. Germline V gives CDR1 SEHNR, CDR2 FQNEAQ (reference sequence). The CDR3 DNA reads TGTGCCAGCAGCTGGGGGGATAAAGAGACCCAGTACTTC. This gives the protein CASSWGDKETQYF.

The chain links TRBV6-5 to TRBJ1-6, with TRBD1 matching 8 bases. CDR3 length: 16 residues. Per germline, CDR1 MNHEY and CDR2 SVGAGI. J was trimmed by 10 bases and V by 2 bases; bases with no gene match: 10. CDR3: CASSYGRGQGDSPLHF. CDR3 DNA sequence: TGTGCCAGCAGTTACGGTAGAGGACAGGGAGACTCACCCCTCCACTTT.

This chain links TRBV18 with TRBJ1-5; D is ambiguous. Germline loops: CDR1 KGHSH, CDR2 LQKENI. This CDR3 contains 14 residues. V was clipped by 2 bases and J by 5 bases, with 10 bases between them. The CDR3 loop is CASSPSGGDQPQHF. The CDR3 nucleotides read TGTGCCAGCTCACCAAGCGGCGGGGATCAGCCCCAGCATTTT.

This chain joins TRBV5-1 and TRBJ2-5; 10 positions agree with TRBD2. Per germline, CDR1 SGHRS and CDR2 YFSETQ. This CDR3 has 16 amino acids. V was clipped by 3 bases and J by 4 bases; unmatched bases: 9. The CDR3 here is CASSSRLAGVGETQYF. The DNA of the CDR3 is TGCGCCAGCAGCTCCCGACTAGCGGGCGTGGGAGAGACCCAGTACTTC.

The CDR3 sequence: CATSRGTGGGYSNQPQHF. The CDR3 DNA is TGTGCCACCAGCAGAGGGACAGGGGGAGGTTATAGCAATCAGCCCCAGCATTTT. This chain connects TRBV15 to TRBJ1-5; 10 nucleotides match TRBD1. There are 18 residues in the CDR3. CDR1 and CDR2 (germline): LNHNV, YYDKDF (reference sequence). V shed 1 base, J shed 0 bases, and the junction held 6 bases outside the gene matches.

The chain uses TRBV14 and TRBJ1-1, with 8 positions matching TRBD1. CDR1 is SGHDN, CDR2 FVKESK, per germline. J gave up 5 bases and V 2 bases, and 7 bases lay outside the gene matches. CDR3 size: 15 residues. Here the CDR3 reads CASSQQQGGVTEAFF. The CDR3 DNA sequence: TGTGCCAGCAGCCAACAACAGGGGGGGGTGACTGAAGCTTTCTTT.

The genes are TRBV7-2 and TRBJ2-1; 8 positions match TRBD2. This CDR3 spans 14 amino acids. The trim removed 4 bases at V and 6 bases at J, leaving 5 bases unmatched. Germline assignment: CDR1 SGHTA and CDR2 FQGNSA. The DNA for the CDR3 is TGTGCCAGCAGCTCCGGACTAGCTCTCAATGAGCAGTTCTTC. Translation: CASSSGLALNEQFF.

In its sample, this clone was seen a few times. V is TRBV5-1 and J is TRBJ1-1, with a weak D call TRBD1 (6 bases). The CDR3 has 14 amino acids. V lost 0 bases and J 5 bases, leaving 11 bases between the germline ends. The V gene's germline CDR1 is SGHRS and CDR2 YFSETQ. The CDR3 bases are TGCGCCAGCAGCTTGGGACAGGCCTGGACTGAAGCTTTCTTT. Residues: CASSLGQAWTEAFF.

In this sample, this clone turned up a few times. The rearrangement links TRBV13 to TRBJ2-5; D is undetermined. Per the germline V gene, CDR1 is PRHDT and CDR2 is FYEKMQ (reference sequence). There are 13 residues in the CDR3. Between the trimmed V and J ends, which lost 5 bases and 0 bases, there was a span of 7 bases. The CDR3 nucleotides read TGTGCCAGCAGCCTCCGGTACCAAGAGACCCAGTACTTC. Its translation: CASSLRYQETQYF.

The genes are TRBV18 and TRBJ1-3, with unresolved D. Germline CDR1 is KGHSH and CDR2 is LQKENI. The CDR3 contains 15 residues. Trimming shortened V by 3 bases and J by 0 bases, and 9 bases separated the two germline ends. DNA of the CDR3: TGTGCCAGCTCACCGGCTGATTCCTCTGGAAACACCATATATTTT. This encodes CASSPADSSGNTIYF. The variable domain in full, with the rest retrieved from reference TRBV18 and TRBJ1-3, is NAGVMQNPRHLVRRRGQEARLRCSPMKGHSHVYWYRQLPEEGLKFMVYLQKENIIDESGMPKERFSAEFPKEGPSILRIQQVVRGDSAAYFCASSPADSSGNTIYFGEGSWLTVV.

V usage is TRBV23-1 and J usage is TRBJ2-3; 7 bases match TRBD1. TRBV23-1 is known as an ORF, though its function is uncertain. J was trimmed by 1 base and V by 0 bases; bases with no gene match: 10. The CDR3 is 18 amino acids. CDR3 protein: CASSQSINRGVCTDTQYF. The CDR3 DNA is TGCGCCAGCAGTCAATCGATCAACAGGGGCGTATGCACAGATACGCAGTATTTT.

The CDR3 region has the DNA TGTGCCAGCAGGTGGGACAGGGCAACTAATGAAAAACTGTTTTTT. Translation gives CASRWDRATNEKLFF. The chain uses TRBV2 and TRBJ1-4; 9 bases agree with TRBD1. The CDR3 has 15 amino acids. V lost 6 bases and J lost 0; bases outside the gene matches: 2. CDR1 and CDR2 (germline): SNHLY, FYNNEI.

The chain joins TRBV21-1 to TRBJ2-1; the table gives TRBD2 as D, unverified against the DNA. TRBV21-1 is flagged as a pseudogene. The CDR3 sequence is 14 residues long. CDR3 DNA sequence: TGTGCCAGCAGCAAAGAAGTAGGAGAGGTTGAGCAGTTCTTC. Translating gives CASSKEVGEVEQFF.

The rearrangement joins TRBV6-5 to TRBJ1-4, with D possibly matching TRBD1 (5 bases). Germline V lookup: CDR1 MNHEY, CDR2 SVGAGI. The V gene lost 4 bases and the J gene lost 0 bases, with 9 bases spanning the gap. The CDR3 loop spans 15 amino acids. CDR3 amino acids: CASSFRGATNEKLFF. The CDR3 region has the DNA TGTGCCAGCAGTTTCCGGGGGGCAACTAATGAAAAACTGTTTTTT.

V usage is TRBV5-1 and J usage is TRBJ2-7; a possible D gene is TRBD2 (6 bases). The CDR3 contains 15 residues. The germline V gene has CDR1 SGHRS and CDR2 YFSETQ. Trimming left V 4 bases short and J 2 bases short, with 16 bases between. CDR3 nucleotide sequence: TGCGCCAGCAGCCCCCCGGGCGGGGTAGCCTACGAGCAGTACTTC. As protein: CASSPPGGVAYEQYF.

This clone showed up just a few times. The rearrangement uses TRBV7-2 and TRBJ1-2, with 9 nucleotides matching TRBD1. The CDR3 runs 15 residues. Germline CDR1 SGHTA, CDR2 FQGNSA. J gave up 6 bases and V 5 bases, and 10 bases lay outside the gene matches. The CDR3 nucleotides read TGTGCCAGCAGCACGTACCTCGGGACAGGGAATGGCTACACCTTC. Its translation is CASSTYLGTGNGYTF.